This T cell receptor (beta chain) was sequenced during a study of T cell responses to AZD1222 COVID-19 vaccine. Points from the study as a whole: Within unmutated variant regions lay the reported targets of nearly half of spike-specific TCRs. Every sample of the repertoires postdated the peak T cell response. Among the donors, most were white British and more were female, and clonal diversity was possibly underestimated. Just a handful of AZD1222 recipients were seropositive at baseline.

Clones were read by immunoSEQ multiplex PCR, and TCRdb kept only the in-frame ones, dropping some. The sample includes fewer than 200,000 clones, roughly 92% of them seen just once. This CDR3 region has 12 residues. Looked up from germline, CDR1 is GTSNPN and CDR2 is SVGIG (reference sequence). The V end was cut by 4 bases, the J end by 5 bases, with 12 bases between. This clone has only one observation. Its target is unknown. The chain has TRBV30 and TRBJ2-7; no firm D call. This clonotype originated in an adult in good health. Sample: peripheral blood, taken on day 0 of AZD1222 vaccination. As DNA, the CDR3 is TGTGCCTGGACAGGAATGGACGACGAGCAGTACTTC. It translates to CAWTGMDDEQYF.